This T cell receptor beta chain comes out of a study of radiotherapy plus CTLA-4 blockade in lung cancer. Study details: Disease control was achieved by 31% of patients, and objective responses by about 19%. Findings of the study overall: Expansion in blood of tumor-derived TCR clones was seen after radiotherapy plus ipilimumab. Interferon-beta, together with early blood T cell clone dynamics, reportedly best predicted response.

This clone has more than one count but fewer than ten. Antigen unknown. The table came from immunoSEQ multiplex PCR; TCRdb's copy has only in-frame clones and leaves some out. In the table there are 35,000 to 50,000 clones, roughly 67% of which are singletons. CTLA-4 blockade with ipilimumab, together with focal radiation, was given to patients with chemo-refractory metastatic non-small-cell lung cancer. This TCR came from a human donor with non-small cell lung cancer who had a partial response to radiotherapy plus ipilimumab. The input for sequencing was peripheral blood, taken from a patient treated with radiotherapy plus ipilimumab.

CDR3 in amino acids: CASSQATEGYDHTQYF. Here the CDR3 DNA reads TGTGCCAGCAGCCAAGCCACGGAGGGCTATGACCATACGCAGTATTTT. The chain recombines TRBV4-2 with TRBJ2-3; D may be TRBD2 (6 bases). This CDR3 is 16 amino acids long. The V and J ends lost 1 base and 7 bases respectively, with 18 bases between them. The germline gives CDR1 LGHNA, CDR2 YNFKEQ.